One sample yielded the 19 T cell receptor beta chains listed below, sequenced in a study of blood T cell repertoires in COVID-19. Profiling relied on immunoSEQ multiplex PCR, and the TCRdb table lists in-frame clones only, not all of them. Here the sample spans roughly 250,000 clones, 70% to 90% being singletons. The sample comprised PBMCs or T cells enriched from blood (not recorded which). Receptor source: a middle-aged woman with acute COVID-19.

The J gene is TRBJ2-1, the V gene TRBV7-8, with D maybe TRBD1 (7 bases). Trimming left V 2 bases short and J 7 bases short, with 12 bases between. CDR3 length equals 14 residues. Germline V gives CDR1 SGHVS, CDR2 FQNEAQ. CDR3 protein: CASSLWRDSNEQFF. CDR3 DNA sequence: TGTGCCAGCAGCTTATGGCGGGACAGTAATGAGCAGTTCTTC.

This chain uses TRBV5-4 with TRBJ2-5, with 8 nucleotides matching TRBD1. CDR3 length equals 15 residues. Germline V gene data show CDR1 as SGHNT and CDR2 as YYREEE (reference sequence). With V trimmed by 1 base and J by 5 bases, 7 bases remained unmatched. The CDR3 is CASSLPDRVYETQYF. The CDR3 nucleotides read TGTGCCAGCAGCTTGCCGGACAGGGTGTATGAGACCCAGTACTTC. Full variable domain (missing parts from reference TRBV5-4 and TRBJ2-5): ETGVTQSPTHLIKTRGQQVTLRCSSQSGHNTVSWYQQALGQGPQFIFQYYREEENGRGNFPPRFSGLQFPNYSSELNVNALELDDSALYLCASSLPDRVYETQYFGPGTRLLVL.

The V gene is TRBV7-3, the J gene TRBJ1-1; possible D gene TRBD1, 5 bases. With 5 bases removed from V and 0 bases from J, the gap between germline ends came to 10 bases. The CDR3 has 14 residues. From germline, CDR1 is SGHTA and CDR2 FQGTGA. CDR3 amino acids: CASSPGRVNTEAFF. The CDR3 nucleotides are TGTGCCAGCAGCCCGGGCAGGGTGAACACTGAAGCTTTCTTT.

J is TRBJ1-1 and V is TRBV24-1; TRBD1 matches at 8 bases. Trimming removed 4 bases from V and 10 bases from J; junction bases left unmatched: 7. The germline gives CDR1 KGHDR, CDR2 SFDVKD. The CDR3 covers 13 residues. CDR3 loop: CATSDSDRAGAFF. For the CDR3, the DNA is TGTGCCACCAGTGACTCGGACAGGGCTGGAGCTTTCTTT.

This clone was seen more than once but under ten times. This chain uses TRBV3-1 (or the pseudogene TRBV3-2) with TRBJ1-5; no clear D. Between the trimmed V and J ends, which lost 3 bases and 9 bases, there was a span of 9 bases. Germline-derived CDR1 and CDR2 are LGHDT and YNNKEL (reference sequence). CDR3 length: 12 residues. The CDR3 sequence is CASSQGRGPQHF. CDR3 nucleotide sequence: TGTGCCAGCAGCCAGGGCCGGGGGCCCCAGCATTTT.

The CDR3: CASSRPGGREQYF. For the CDR3, the DNA is TGTGCCAGCAGCCGTCCGGGCGGGCGCGAGCAGTACTTC. The V and J genes are TRBV7-9 and TRBJ2-7; a possible D gene is TRBD2 (5 bases). The ends were cut back, 5 bases at V and 6 bases at J, with 14 bases in the middle. Germline V gene sequence: CDR1 SEHNR, CDR2 FQNEAQ (reference sequence). CDR3 length: 13 amino acids. Complete variable domain (other parts from reference TRBV7-9 and TRBJ2-7): DTGVSQNPRHKITKRGQNVTFRCDPISEHNRLYWYRQTLGQGPEFLTYFQNEAQLEKSRLLSDRFSAERPKGSFSTLEIQRTEQGDSAMYLCASSRPGGREQYFGPGTRLTVT.

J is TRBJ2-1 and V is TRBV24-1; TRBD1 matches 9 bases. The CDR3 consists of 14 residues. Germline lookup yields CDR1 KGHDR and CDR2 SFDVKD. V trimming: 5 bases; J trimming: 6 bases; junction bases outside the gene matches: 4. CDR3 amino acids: CATSAPTGGNEQFF. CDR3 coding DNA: TGTGCCACCAGTGCCCCGACAGGGGGCAATGAGCAGTTCTTC.

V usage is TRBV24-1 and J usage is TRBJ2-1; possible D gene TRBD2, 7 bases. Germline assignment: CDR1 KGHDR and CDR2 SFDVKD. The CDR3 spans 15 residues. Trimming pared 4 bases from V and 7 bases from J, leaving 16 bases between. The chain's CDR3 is CATSETSQGKNEQFF. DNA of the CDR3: TGTGCCACCAGTGAGACTAGCCAGGGGAAGAATGAGCAGTTCTTC.

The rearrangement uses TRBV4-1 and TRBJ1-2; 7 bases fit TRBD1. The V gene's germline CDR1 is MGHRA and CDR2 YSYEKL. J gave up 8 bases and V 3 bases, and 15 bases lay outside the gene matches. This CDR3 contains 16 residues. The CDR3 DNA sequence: TGCGCCAGCAGCCAGGGACTTACCCGGGACAGAGGCGGCTACACCTTC. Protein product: CASSQGLTRDRGGYTF.

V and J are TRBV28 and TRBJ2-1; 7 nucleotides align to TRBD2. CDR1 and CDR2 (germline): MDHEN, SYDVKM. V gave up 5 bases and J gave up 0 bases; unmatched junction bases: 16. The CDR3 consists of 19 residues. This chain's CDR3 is CASSTPQPRAGNSYNEQFF. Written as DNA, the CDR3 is TGTGCCAGCAGTACACCCCAACCCCGAGCGGGGAACTCCTACAATGAGCAGTTCTTC.

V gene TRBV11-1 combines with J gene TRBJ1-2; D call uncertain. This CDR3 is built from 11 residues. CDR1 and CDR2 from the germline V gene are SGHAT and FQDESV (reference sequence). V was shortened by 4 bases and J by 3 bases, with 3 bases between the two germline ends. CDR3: CASSSYYGYTF. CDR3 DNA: TGTGCCAGCAGCTCCTACTATGGCTACACCTTC.

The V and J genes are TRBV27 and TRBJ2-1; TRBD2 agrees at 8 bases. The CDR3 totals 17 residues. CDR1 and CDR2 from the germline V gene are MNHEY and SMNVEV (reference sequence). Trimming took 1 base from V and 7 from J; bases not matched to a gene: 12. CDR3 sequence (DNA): TGTGCCAGCAGTTTATTGACTAGCGCTGAGATGGGGAATGAGCAGTTCTTC. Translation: CASSLLTSAEMGNEQFF.

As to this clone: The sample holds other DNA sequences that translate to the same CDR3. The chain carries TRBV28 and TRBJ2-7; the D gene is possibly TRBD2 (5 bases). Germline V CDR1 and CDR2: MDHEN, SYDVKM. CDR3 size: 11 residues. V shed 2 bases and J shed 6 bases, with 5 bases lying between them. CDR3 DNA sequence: TGTGCCAGCAGTTTACGGGGCGAGCAGTACTTC. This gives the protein CASSLRGEQYF. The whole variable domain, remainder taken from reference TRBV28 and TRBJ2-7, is DVKVTQSSRYLVKRTGEKVFLECVQDMDHENMFWYRQDPGLGLRLIYFSYDVKMKEKGDIPEGYSVSREKKERFSLILESASTNQTSMYLCASSLRGEQYFGPGTRLTVT.

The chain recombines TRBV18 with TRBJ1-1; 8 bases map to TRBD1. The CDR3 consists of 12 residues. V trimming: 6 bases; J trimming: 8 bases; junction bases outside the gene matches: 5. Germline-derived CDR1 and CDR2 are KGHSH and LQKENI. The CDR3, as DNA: TGTGCCAGCTCCCCGCAGGGGGCGGAAGCTTTCTTT. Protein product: CASSPQGAEAFF.

For the CDR3, the DNA is TGTGCCAGCAGTTTAATCGGGGTCCCTCAGCCCCAGCATTTT. It translates to CASSLIGVPQPQHF. This chain uses TRBV28 with TRBJ1-5, with D unresolved. Germline CDR1 reads MDHEN; CDR2 reads SYDVKM. V shed 2 bases and J shed 6 bases, with 11 bases lying between them. CDR3 length equals 14 residues.

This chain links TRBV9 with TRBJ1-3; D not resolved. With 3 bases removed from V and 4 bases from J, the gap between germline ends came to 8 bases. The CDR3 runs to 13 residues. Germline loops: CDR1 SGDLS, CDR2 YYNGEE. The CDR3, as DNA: TGTGCCAGCAGCGCCACGGGAGGAAACACCATATATTTT. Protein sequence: CASSATGGNTIYF.

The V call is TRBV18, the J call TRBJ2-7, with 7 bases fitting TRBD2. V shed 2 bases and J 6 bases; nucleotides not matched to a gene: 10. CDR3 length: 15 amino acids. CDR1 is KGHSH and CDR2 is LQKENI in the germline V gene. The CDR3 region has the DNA TGTGCCAGCTCACCATACCCAGCGGGACCCGTCGAGCAGTACGTC. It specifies CASSPYPAGPVEQYV.

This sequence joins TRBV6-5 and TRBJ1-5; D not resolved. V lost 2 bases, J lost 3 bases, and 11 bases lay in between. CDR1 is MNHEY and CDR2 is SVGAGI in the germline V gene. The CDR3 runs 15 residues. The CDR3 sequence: CASSYSWGDNQPQHF. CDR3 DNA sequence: TGTGCCAGCAGTTACAGCTGGGGAGACAATCAGCCCCAGCATTTT.

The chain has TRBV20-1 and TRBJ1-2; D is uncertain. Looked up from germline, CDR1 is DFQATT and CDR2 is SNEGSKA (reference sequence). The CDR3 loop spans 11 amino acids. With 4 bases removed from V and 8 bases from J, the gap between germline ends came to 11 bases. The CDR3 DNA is TGCAGTGCTATCTGGACTCAAGGCTACACCTTC. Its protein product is CSAIWTQGYTF.